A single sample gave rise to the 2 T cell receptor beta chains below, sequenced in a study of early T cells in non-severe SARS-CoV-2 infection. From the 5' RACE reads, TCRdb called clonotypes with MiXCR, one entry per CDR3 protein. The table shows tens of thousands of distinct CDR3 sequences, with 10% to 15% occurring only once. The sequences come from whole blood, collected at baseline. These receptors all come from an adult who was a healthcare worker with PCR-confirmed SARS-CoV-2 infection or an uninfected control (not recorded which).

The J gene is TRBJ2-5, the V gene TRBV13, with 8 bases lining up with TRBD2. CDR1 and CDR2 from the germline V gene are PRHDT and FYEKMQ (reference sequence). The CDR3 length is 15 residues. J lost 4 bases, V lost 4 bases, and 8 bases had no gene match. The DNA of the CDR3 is TGTGCCAGCAGCTCCAGCGGGGGCAGGCGAGAGACCCAGTACTTC. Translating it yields CASSSSGGRRETQYF.

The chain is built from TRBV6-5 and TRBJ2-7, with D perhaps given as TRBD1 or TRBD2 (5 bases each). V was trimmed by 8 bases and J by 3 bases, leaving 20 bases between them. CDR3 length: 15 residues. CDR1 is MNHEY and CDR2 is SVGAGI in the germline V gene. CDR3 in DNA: TGTGCCAGCTGTCCCGGGACCCCTCGGGACTACGAGCAGTACTTC. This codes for CASCPGTPRDYEQYF.